This TCR beta chain emerged from a study of human T cells and chemical hapten exposure. Study in general: Variation in per-sample TCR yields came mainly from small pooled library volume differences.

TCRdb itself ran the RACE reads through MiXCR, one entry per CDR3 protein. The top ten hold 3% to 4.5% of the sample, which has 50,000 to 65,000 distinct CDR3 sequences, 11% seen once. Trimming removed 3 bases from V and 6 bases from J, with 8 bases in between. Per germline, CDR1 LNHDA and CDR2 SQIVND (reference sequence). The length of the CDR3 is 13 residues. The study, taken as a whole, reports: Expanded TCRs made up significantly more big CDR3 similarity clusters than controls did.

Time point denoted: pre-sensitization, week 0. This sample's treatment: therapeutic diphenylcyclopropenone sensitization with weekly scalp DPC. This clonotype was recorded at least ten times. As yet, its antigen is unknown. V usage is TRBV19 and J usage is TRBJ2-2; D unclear. The TCR comes from a woman between 35 and 50 years old with alopecia areata. Some clones in this sample may be carry-over from other donors' samples. The starting material was whole blood, obtained in connection with sensitization to the hapten diphenylcyclopropenone (DPC). CDR3 nucleotides: TGTGCCAGTAGTATTTCAAGGGCCGGGGAGCTGTTTTTT. Its protein product is CASSISRAGELFF.